A selection of T cell receptor beta chains follows, all from one sample in a study of T-cell memory formation after mild COVID-19. Each CDR3 protein is one row after TCRdb ran MiXCR on the 5' RACE reads. The sample lists hundreds of thousands of distinct CDR3 sequences; roughly 19% were seen once. Material for sequencing was PBMCs or a T cell subset sorted from them (not recorded which). The receptors here all came from a man between 18 and 35 years old who had mild COVID-19 (a few samples of this study predate the infection). Cell type and time point are not known. The CDR3 runs from the conserved cysteine through the conserved F or W. A D gene is named only where the DNA matches it firmly. Only some rows state a clone size, as once, few, many or a class for expanded clones.

abundance: few
d_gene: -
len: 16
v_gene: TRBV6-5
j_gene: TRBJ1-2
CDR3nt: TGTGCCAGCAGTTACCCCCAAGGAGGGGAAGGCTATGGCTACACCTTC
CDR3aa: CASSYPQGGEGYGYTF

abundance: many
d_gene: -
len: 17
v_gene: TRBV4-1
j_gene: TRBJ2-5
CDR3nt: TGCGCCAGCAGCCAAGGGCTACACGTGACAGTTCGAGAGACCCAGTACTTC
CDR3aa: CASSQGLHVTVRETQYF

abundance: few
d_gene: -
len: 16
v_gene: TRBV7-6
j_gene: TRBJ1-2
CDR3nt: TGTGCCAGCAGCTTAAAGGGGGGCAGGACCAACTATGGCTACACCTTC
CDR3aa: CASSLKGGRTNYGYTF

abundance: -
d_gene: -
len: 14
v_gene: TRBV20-1
j_gene: TRBJ2-5
CDR3nt: TGCAGTGCTAGAGTATCCGGGGTAGGGGAGACCCAGTACTTC
CDR3aa: CSARVSGVGETQYF

abundance: -
d_gene: TRBD1
len: 14
v_gene: TRBV11-2
j_gene: TRBJ1-5
CDR3nt: TGTGCCAGCAGCTTAACAGGGGCAAGCCAGCCCCAGCATTTT
CDR3aa: CASSLTGASQPQHF

abundance: few
d_gene: TRBD1
len: 15
v_gene: TRBV7-9
j_gene: TRBJ2-1
CDR3nt: TGTGCCAGCAGTTCGGGGACAGGGACCTACAATGAGCAGTTCTTC
CDR3aa: CASSSGTGTYNEQFF

abundance: few
d_gene: -
len: 16
v_gene: TRBV7-6
j_gene: TRBJ2-2
CDR3nt: TGTGCCAGCAGCCAAACATCGGGAGCGGACACCGGGGAGCTGTTTTTT
CDR3aa: CASSQTSGADTGELFF

abundance: few
d_gene: -
len: 15
v_gene: TRBV12-3/TRBV12-4
j_gene: TRBJ1-2
CDR3nt: TGTGCCAGCAACCCCCAGGTTCGGGCAAATGGGGGCTACACCTTC
CDR3aa: CASNPQVRANGGYTF

abundance: -
d_gene: TRBD1
len: 15
v_gene: TRBV4-2
j_gene: TRBJ1-2
CDR3nt: TGTGCCAGCAGCGAACAGGGGGCTTCGTTCTATGGCTACACCTTC
CDR3aa: CASSEQGASFYGYTF

abundance: few
d_gene: TRBD2
len: 12
v_gene: TRBV5-6
j_gene: TRBJ2-1
CDR3nt: TGTGCCAGCAGCCTGGGACTAGCGGCCCATGACTTC
CDR3aa: CASSLGLAAHDF

abundance: few
d_gene: -
len: 16
v_gene: TRBV24-1
j_gene: TRBJ2-1
CDR3nt: TGTGCCACCAGTGATCCTAACAGGGCTCGTCCCAATGAGCAGTTCTTC
CDR3aa: CATSDPNRARPNEQFF

abundance: -
d_gene: -
len: 15
v_gene: TRBV7-2
j_gene: TRBJ1-6
CDR3nt: TGTGCCAGCAGCTTAGCGTACAGGGCCGGTTCACCCCTCCACTTT
CDR3aa: CASSLAYRAGSPLHF

abundance: few
d_gene: -
len: 14
v_gene: TRBV3-1
j_gene: TRBJ2-1
CDR3nt: TGTGCCAGCAGGGCTGAAGGGCTGGGCAATGAGCAGTTCTTC
CDR3aa: CASRAEGLGNEQFF

abundance: -
d_gene: -
len: 12
v_gene: TRBV3-1
j_gene: TRBJ1-4
CDR3nt: TGTGCCAGCAGCCAAGTTTACGAAAAACTGTTTTTT
CDR3aa: CASSQVYEKLFF

abundance: -
d_gene: -
len: 12
v_gene: TRBV7-8
j_gene: TRBJ2-7
CDR3nt: TGTGCCAGCAGCTTAGACGTGGGCGCCCAGTACTTC
CDR3aa: CASSLDVGAQYF